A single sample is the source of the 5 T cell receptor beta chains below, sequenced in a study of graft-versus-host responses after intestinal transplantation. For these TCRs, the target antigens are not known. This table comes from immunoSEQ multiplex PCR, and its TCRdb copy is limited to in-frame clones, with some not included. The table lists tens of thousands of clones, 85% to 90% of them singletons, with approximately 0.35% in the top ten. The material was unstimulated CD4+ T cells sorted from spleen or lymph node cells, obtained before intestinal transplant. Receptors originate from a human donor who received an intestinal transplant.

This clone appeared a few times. The CDR3 DNA reads as TGTGCCAGCAGCTTAGACGGCAGGGGGCGAAGTCAGCCCCAGCATTTT. Translation gives CASSLDGRGRSQPQHF. The rearrangement joins TRBV7-2 to TRBJ1-5, with 8 bases aligning to TRBD1. Germline CDR1 and CDR2: SGHTA and FQGNSA. The length of the CDR3 is 16 residues. The V segment lost 1 base and the J segment 6 bases; nucleotides outside the gene matches: 8.

CDR3 DNA: TGTGCCAGCAGCGTAGACGGGAGTACAACCTATGGCTACACCTTC. Translated: CASSVDGSTTYGYTF. The chain joins TRBV9 to TRBJ1-2; D not certain. Between the trimmed V and J ends, which lost 0 bases and 4 bases, there was a span of 13 bases. Germline CDR1 and CDR2: SGDLS and YYNGEE. The CDR3 runs 15 residues.

CDR3 protein: CASSFPQGRGYEQYF. The CDR3 region has the DNA TGTGCCAGCAGCTTCCCACAGGGAAGGGGCTACGAGCAGTACTTC. The chain has TRBV5-6 and TRBJ2-7, with D tentatively TRBD1 (6 bases). This CDR3 region has 15 residues. Germline CDR1 reads SGHDT; CDR2 reads YYEEEE. The V end lost 2 bases, the J end lost 3 bases, and 15 bases lay between the germline ends.

CDR3 coding DNA: TGTGCCAGCAGTTTATTCAGGGGGACTAGCGTTAATGAGCAGTTCTTC. This translates into CASSLFRGTSVNEQFF. V gene TRBV28 combines with J gene TRBJ2-1, with 10 bases aligning to TRBD2. Looked up from germline, CDR1 is MDHEN and CDR2 is SYDVKM. After removal of 1 base from V and 7 bases from J, the junction contained 7 bases not matched to a gene. The CDR3 loop spans 16 amino acids.

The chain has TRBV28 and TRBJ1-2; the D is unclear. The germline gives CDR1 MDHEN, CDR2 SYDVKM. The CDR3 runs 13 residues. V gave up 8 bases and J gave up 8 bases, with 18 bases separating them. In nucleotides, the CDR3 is TGTGCCAGCTCCCCCGGGAGGGTGAGGGGCTACACCTTC. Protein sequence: CASSPGRVRGYTF.